A single sample is the source of the 9 T cell receptor beta chains below, sequenced in a study of cytomegalovirus exposure and HLA in healthy donors. The PCR made use of 60 Vbeta and 13 Jbeta primers. Clones were sequenced by immunoSEQ multiplex PCR, and TCRdb holds only the in-frame ones, with some missing. The ten top clones account for around 1.9%, within a sample of approximately 34,000 clones. The sequencing input was PBMCs. These receptors all stem from a middle-aged woman in good health and CMV-seropositive.

The chain uses TRBV18 and TRBJ2-7; 9 bases map to TRBD1. After removal of 3 bases from V and 2 bases from J, the junction contained 5 bases not matched to a gene. CDR1 is KGHSH, CDR2 LQKENI, per germline. CDR3 length equals 15 residues. The CDR3 sequence: CASSPPGQGTYEQYF. The DNA of the CDR3 is TGTGCCAGCTCACCGCCGGGACAGGGAACCTACGAGCAGTACTTC.

The chain employs TRBV10-3 and TRBJ1-2; 9 positions match TRBD1. Germline CDR1 reads ENHRY; CDR2 reads SYGVKD. This CDR3 is built from 15 residues. Losses at the gene ends were 6 bases for V and 6 bases for J; bases not matched to a gene: 11. CDR3 in DNA: TGTGCCATCAGCCTAACAGGGGGCGGTAATAATGGCTACACCTTC. Its protein product is CAISLTGGGNNGYTF.

The CDR3 is CASSFLSGTSENNEQFF. Here the CDR3 DNA reads TGTGCCAGCAGCTTCTTAAGCGGGACTAGCGAAAACAATGAGCAGTTCTTC. The chain uses TRBV5-4 and TRBJ2-1; 10 bases line up with TRBD2. V trimming: 2 bases; J trimming: 5 bases; junction bases outside the gene matches: 10. The V gene's germline CDR1 is SGHNT and CDR2 YYREEE (reference sequence). This CDR3 region has 17 residues.

J is TRBJ1-3 and V is TRBV19; D remains unclear. The CDR3 contains 12 residues. Germline loops: CDR1 LNHDA, CDR2 SQIVND (reference sequence). The V end lost 8 bases, the J end lost 1 base, and 6 bases lay between the germline ends. The CDR3 reads CASAESGNTIYF. For the CDR3, the DNA is TGTGCCAGTGCGGAGTCTGGAAACACCATATATTTT.

DNA of the CDR3: TGTGCCAGCAGCCTCGGGACAGCCAACAATGAAAAACTGTTTTTT. Translating it yields CASSLGTANNEKLFF. This chain connects TRBV7-9 to TRBJ1-4; 7 bases align to TRBD1. The germline V gene has CDR1 SEHNR and CDR2 FQNEAQ (reference sequence). The CDR3 is 15 amino acids. The ends lost 5 bases at V and 5 bases at J; junction bases unmatched: 8.

The V and J genes are TRBV5-1 and TRBJ2-7; 9 nucleotides agree with TRBD1. This CDR3 has 13 amino acids. Germline-derived CDR1 and CDR2 are SGHRS and YFSETQ. V dropped 0 bases and J dropped 6; count of bases not matched to a gene: 1. The CDR3 is CASSLGQGVEQYF. CDR3 DNA sequence: TGCGCCAGCAGCTTGGGACAGGGGGTCGAGCAGTACTTC.

V gene TRBV28 combines with J gene TRBJ2-7; 8 bases agree with TRBD1. With V trimmed by 4 bases and J by 6 bases, 11 bases remained unmatched. CDR3 size: 15 residues. The germline CDR1 and CDR2 sequences are MDHEN and SYDVKM. CDR3 nucleotides: TGTGCCAGCAGTTCCTCTGGTCAGGGGGCTTCCGAGCAGTACTTC. Amino acids: CASSSSGQGASEQYF.

The CDR3 coding sequence is TGCGCCAGCAGCATAGGGACAACAGGGTCCTACGAGCAGTACTTC. This encodes CASSIGTTGSYEQYF. This chain joins TRBV5-1 and TRBJ2-7; perhaps TRBD1 as D (6 bases). CDR3 length equals 15 residues. V was cut by 4 bases and J by 1 base, with 15 bases left in between. CDR1 SGHRS and CDR2 YFSETQ come from the germline V gene.

The V gene is TRBV6-5, the J gene TRBJ1-2; 7 bases are shared with TRBD1. Trimming cost V 7 bases and J 7 bases; bases outside gene matches: 6. The V gene's germline CDR1 is MNHEY and CDR2 SVGAGI. The CDR3 spans 12 residues. CDR3 region: CASTQRGLGYTF. In DNA form, the CDR3 reads TGTGCCAGCACCCAGAGGGGGCTTGGCTACACCTTC.